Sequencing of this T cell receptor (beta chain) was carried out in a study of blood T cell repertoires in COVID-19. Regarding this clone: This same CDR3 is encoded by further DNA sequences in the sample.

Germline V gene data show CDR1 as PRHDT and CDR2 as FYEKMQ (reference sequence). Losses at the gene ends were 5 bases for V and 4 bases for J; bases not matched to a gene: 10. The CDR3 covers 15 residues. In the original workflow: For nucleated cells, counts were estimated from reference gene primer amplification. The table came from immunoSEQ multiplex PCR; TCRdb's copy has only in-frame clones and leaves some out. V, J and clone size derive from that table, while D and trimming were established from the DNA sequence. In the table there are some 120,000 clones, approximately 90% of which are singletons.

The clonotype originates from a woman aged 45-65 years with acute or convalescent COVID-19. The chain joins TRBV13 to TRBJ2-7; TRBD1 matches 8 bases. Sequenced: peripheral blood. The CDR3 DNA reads TGTGCCAGCAGCCCCAGCCTGACAGGGGCTTACGAGCAGTACTTC. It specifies CASSPSLTGAYEQYF.